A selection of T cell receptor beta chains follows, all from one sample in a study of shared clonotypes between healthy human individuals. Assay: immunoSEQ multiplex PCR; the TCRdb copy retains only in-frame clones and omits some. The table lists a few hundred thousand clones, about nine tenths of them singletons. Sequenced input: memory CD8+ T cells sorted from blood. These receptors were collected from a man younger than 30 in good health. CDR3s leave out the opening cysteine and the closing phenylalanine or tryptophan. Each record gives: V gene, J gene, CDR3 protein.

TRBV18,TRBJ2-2,ASSPAQDITGELF
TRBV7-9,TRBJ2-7,ASGRGYEQY
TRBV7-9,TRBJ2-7,ASSPALTGSSYEQY
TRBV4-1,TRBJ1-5,ASSQEGGNQPQH
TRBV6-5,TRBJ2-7,ASSYGLPATGYEQY
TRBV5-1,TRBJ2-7,ASSPGLGQEAYEQY
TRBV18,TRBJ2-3,ASSPSNSGITDTQY
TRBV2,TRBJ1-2,ASSEGTGADYGYT
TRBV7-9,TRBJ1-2,ASSLGALYGYT
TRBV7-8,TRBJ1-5,ASSPSRGTGERQPQH